The 3 T cell receptor beta chains below all came from one sample that was sequenced in a study of early T cells in non-severe SARS-CoV-2 infection. TCRdb used MiXCR to reprocess the 5' RACE reads, holding one entry per CDR3 protein. The sample shows approximately 58,000 distinct CDR3 sequences, roughly an eighth of them seen only once. The source was whole blood, collected at baseline. The receptors here all came from an adult who was a healthcare worker with PCR-confirmed SARS-CoV-2 infection or an uninfected control (not recorded which).

V gene TRBV15 combines with J gene TRBJ2-2; weak D call: TRBD2 (5 bases). Germline loops: CDR1 LNHNV, CDR2 YYDKDF (reference sequence). The CDR3 has 17 amino acids. The V end lost 4 bases, the J end lost 0 bases, and 15 bases lay between the germline ends. CDR3 in amino acids: CATSTRVHSANTGELFF. CDR3 nucleotides: TGTGCCACCAGCACCCGGGTACATAGCGCGAACACCGGGGAGCTGTTTTTT.

A few counts support this clonotype. The CDR3 coding sequence is TGTGCCAGCAGCTTGACAGGGGTCCCCTACGAGCAGTACTTC. It translates to CASSLTGVPYEQYF. The chain couples TRBV7-9 to TRBJ2-7; 8 nucleotides agree with TRBD1. V dropped 3 bases and J dropped 2; count of bases not matched to a gene: 3. The CDR3 extends over 14 amino acids. From germline, CDR1 is SEHNR and CDR2 FQNEAQ (reference sequence).

This clonotype has only one observation. The chain uses TRBV7-9 and TRBJ2-1; D is uncertain. V lost 4 bases and J 7 bases, leaving 8 bases between the germline ends. The germline V gene has CDR1 SEHNR and CDR2 FQNEAQ (reference sequence). The CDR3 is 12 amino acids. The CDR3: CASSYLDNEQFF. The CDR3 nucleotides read TGTGCCAGCAGCTACCTAGATAATGAGCAGTTCTTC.